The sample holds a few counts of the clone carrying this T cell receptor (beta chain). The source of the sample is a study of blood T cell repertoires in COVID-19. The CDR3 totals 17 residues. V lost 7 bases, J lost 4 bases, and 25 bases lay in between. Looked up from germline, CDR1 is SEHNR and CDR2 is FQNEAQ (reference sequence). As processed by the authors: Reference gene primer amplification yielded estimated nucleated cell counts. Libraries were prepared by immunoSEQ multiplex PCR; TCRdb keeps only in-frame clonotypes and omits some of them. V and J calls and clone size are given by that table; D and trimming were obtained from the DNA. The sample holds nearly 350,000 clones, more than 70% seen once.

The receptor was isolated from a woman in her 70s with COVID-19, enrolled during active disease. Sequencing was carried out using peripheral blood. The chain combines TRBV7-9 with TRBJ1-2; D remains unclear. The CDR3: CASIDYYLGLDIYGYTF. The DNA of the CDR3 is TGTGCCAGCATTGATTACTACCTTGGACTCGATATCTATGGCTACACCTTC.